These 32 T cell receptor beta chains originate from one sample sequenced in a study of T cell repertoires in cytomegalovirus infection. No antigens are known for them. MiXCR was run by TCRdb on the reads, yielding one entry per CDR3 protein. The sample has about 480,000 distinct CDR3 sequences, 33% seen once; the top ten hold 15% to 20%. The material was cultured PBMCs, obtained from culture after CMV antigen stimulation. These TCRs come from a human donor in good health (CMV status not recorded). Some clones in this sample may be carry-over from other donors' samples.

This clonotype has at least ten counts. V gene TRBV7-2 combines with J gene TRBJ2-7, with D unresolved. The CDR3 is made up of 13 amino acids. V was trimmed by 3 bases and J by 2 bases, leaving 8 bases between them. Germline V gene data show CDR1 as SGHTA and CDR2 as FQGNSA. CDR3 sequence (DNA): TGTGCCAGCAGCTTCGACGGCCCCTACGAGCAGTACTTC. The encoded protein is CASSFDGPYEQYF.

The chain uses TRBV11-3 and TRBJ2-3, with 10 bases lining up with TRBD1. Germline assignment: CDR1 SGHNT and CDR2 YENEEA. V lost 3 bases to trimming and J lost 0 bases; unmatched junction nucleotides: 3. The length of the CDR3 is 16 residues. The CDR3 coding sequence is TGTGCCAGCAGCTTTGGGACAGGGGACAGCACAGATACGCAGTATTTT. This encodes CASSFGTGDSTDTQYF.

The CDR3, as DNA: TGTGCCAGTAGTATTGCTGGAGTTGCTACAGATACGCAGTATTTT. This sequence encodes CASSIAGVATDTQYF. The genes are TRBV19 and TRBJ2-3; D unresolved. The V end lost 3 bases, the J end lost 3 bases, and 13 bases lay between the germline ends. The CDR3 is 15 residues long. CDR1 and CDR2 (germline): LNHDA, SQIVND (reference sequence).

The V call is TRBV11-2, the J call TRBJ1-4, with D hard to call. This CDR3 has 12 amino acids. Germline V CDR1 and CDR2: SGHAT, FQNNGV. Trimming pared 1 base from V and 5 bases from J, leaving 2 bases between. The CDR3 DNA is TGTGCCAGCAGCTTAGGCAATGAAAAACTGTTTTTT. This codes for CASSLGNEKLFF.

This clonotype was seen more than once but under ten times. The chain couples TRBV28 to TRBJ1-5; no reliable D call. This CDR3 has 13 residues. Looked up from germline, CDR1 is MDHEN and CDR2 is SYDVKM. The V end lost 7 bases, the J end lost 4 bases, and 11 bases lay between the germline ends. The DNA of the CDR3 is TGTGCCAGCAACCTCGCCTTGAATCAGCCCCAGCATTTT. Protein product: CASNLALNQPQHF. Combining the CDR3 with reference TRBV28 and TRBJ1-5 gives the whole variable domain DVKVTQSSRYLVKRTGEKVFLECVQDMDHENMFWYRQDPGLGLRLIYFSYDVKMKEKGDIPEGYSVSREKKERFSLILESASTNQTSMYLCASNLALNQPQHFGDGTRLSIL.

This chain links TRBV11-3 with TRBJ1-1; D call uncertain. V was pared by 5 bases and J by 5 bases, with 15 bases between. Per germline, CDR1 SGHNT and CDR2 YENEEA. This CDR3 is built from 14 residues. The CDR3 is CASSQRRTGTEAFF. The CDR3 DNA is TGTGCCAGCAGCCAGCGCCGGACGGGAACTGAAGCTTTCTTT. Filled out from reference TRBV11-3 and TRBJ1-1, the complete variable domain reads EAGVVQSPRYKIIEKKQPVAFWCNPISGHNTLYWYLQNLGQGPELLIRYENEEAVDDSQLPKDRFSAERLKGVDSTLKIQPAELGDSAVYLCASSQRRTGTEAFFGQGTRLTVV.

Only a few counts were recorded for this clonotype. The chain carries TRBV6-2 or TRBV6-3 and TRBJ2-1, with 9 nucleotides matching TRBD2. The V gene's germline CDR1 is MNHEY and CDR2 SVGEGT. The V and J ends lost 6 bases and 13 bases, in that order; junction bases with no gene match: 13. The CDR3 loop spans 14 amino acids. The CDR3 protein is CASSPGTSLRIQFF. For the CDR3, the DNA is TGTGCCAGCAGCCCCGGGACTAGCCTTCGAATTCAGTTCTTC.

This rearrangement joins TRBV4-3 to TRBJ1-4, with TRBD1 matching over 10 bases. V was clipped by 4 bases and J by 7 bases; unmatched bases: 6. Germline lookup yields CDR1 LGHNA and CDR2 YSLEER. This CDR3 comprises 15 residues. CDR3 protein: CASSLETGGSEKLFF. CDR3 nucleotides: TGCGCCAGCAGCCTCGAGACAGGGGGCAGTGAAAAACTGTTTTTT.

This clonotype appeared a few times. The CDR3 coding sequence is TGTGCCAGCAGCGCCCTTGCCGCCGCTTTCAGGGGAGGGTTGGAAAGCTACACCTTC. Encoded protein: CASSALAAAFRGGLESYTF. The V gene is TRBV6-4, the J gene TRBJ1-2, with a possible D match to TRBD1 (6 bases). The CDR3 spans 19 residues. Trimming took 6 bases from V and 9 from J, leaving 35 bases between them. CDR1 is MRHNA and CDR2 is SNTAGT in the germline V gene.

Details on this clonotype: A single base separates this from a much larger clone, so it may be a read error. The V and J genes are TRBV7-2 and TRBJ2-1; a possible D gene is TRBD2 (5 bases). Germline V lookup: CDR1 SGHTA, CDR2 FQGNSA. This CDR3 is built from 15 residues. V was clipped by 3 bases and J by 11 bases, with 20 bases between them. The CDR3 sequence is CASSFRLAYTDKQFF. The CDR3 DNA is TGTGCCAGCAGCTTTCGCCTAGCTTATACCGATAAGCAGTTCTTC.

This clonotype was detected many times. Here the CDR3 reads CASSLKPGFMNTEAFF. CDR3 DNA sequence: TGTGCCAGCAGCTTAAAACCAGGGTTCATGAACACTGAAGCTTTCTTT. This sequence joins TRBV7-4 and TRBJ1-1; D possibly corresponds to TRBD1 (5 bases). The germline V gene has CDR1 SGHVT and CDR2 SQSDAQ. The CDR3 consists of 16 residues. V was shortened by 2 bases and J by 0 bases, with 13 bases between the two germline ends.

This clonotype has a handful of counts. A read error may produce the germline difference seen at one junction end. The chain combines TRBV7-7 with TRBJ2-5; 10 bases map to TRBD1. There are 15 residues in the CDR3. Germline assignment: CDR1 SSHAT and CDR2 FNYEAQ (reference sequence). Here the CDR3 DNA reads TGTGCTAGCAGCCCGGACAGGGGGGTACAAGAGACCCAGTACTTC. This sequence encodes CASSPDRGVQETQYF.

V usage is TRBV14 and J usage is TRBJ2-3, with 10 bases fitting TRBD1. Germline CDR1 SGHDN, CDR2 FVKESK. There are 16 residues in the CDR3. Losses at the gene ends were 4 bases for V and 0 bases for J; bases not matched to a gene: 4. In DNA form, the CDR3 reads TGTGCCAGCAGCCCGTGGGACAGGGGAAGCACAGATACGCAGTATTTT. It encodes CASSPWDRGSTDTQYF.

This chain links TRBV7-9 with TRBJ2-5; TRBD1 might be the D (7 bases). Trimming removed 2 bases from V and 0 bases from J, with 13 bases in between. The CDR3 spans 16 residues. Germline lookup yields CDR1 SEHNR and CDR2 FQNEAQ (reference sequence). DNA of the CDR3: TGTGCCAGCAGCTTACTGGGCGGGACAGACCAAGAGACCCAGTACTTC. Translating it yields CASSLLGGTDQETQYF.

This clonotype was recorded a few times. The V and J genes are TRBV6-2 or TRBV6-3 and TRBJ2-5; TRBD1 might be the D (5 bases). V was clipped by 0 bases and J by 2 bases, with 10 bases between them. Germline lookup yields CDR1 MNHEY and CDR2 SVGEGT. The CDR3 consists of 15 residues. The CDR3 reads CASSYSRVPQETQYF. The DNA for the CDR3 is TGTGCCAGCAGTTACTCCAGGGTCCCTCAAGAGACCCAGTACTTC.

In this sample, this clonotype turned up many times. This chain joins TRBV7-2 and TRBJ2-5; D is possibly TRBD2 (5 bases). Germline CDR1 is SGHTA and CDR2 is FQGNSA. The V end lost 5 bases, the J end lost 4 bases, and 23 bases lay between the germline ends. The CDR3 sequence is 17 residues long. CDR3 sequence: CASSPGKTGSLGETQYF. The CDR3 DNA sequence: TGTGCCAGCAGCCCTGGAAAAACGGGATCCCTCGGAGAGACCCAGTACTTC.

This clonotype was seen repeatedly, ten times or more. The chain recombines TRBV7-9 with TRBJ2-5; D perhaps matches TRBD1 (5 bases). Germline V gene sequence: CDR1 SEHNR, CDR2 FQNEAQ (reference sequence). The CDR3 totals 14 residues. V lost 5 bases and J lost 2, with 12 bases in between. CDR3 in DNA: TGTGCCAGCAGCCTCAATGGGGCTCAAGAGACCCAGTACTTC. Amino acids: CASSLNGAQETQYF.

The table lists this clonotype with a few counts. The chain joins TRBV12-3 or TRBV12-4 to TRBJ1-5; D gene ambiguous. Trimming removed 3 bases from V and 0 bases from J, with 12 bases in between. The CDR3 has 16 amino acids. CDR3 sequence: CASSFEGWASNQPQHF. The CDR3 nucleotides read TGTGCCAGCAGTTTTGAGGGTTGGGCTAGCAATCAGCCCCAGCATTTT.

This clonotype was detected a few times. The chain carries TRBV5-4 and TRBJ2-5, with a weak D call TRBD1 (6 bases). Germline CDR1 is SGHNT and CDR2 is YYREEE (reference sequence). Trimming took off 4 bases at V and 5 bases at J, with 15 bases between the two ends. The CDR3 runs to 14 residues. The CDR3 is CASSVSTGRETQYF. The DNA for the CDR3 is TGTGCCAGCAGCGTATCGACAGGTCGCGAGACCCAGTACTTC. Looking up the rest from reference TRBV5-4 and TRBJ2-5 gives the full variable domain: ETGVTQSPTHLIKTRGQQVTLRCSSQSGHNTVSWYQQALGQGPQFIFQYYREEENGRGNFPPRFSGLQFPNYSSELNVNALELDDSALYLCASSVSTGRETQYFGPGTRLLVL.

The V and J genes are TRBV5-1 and TRBJ2-1; D gene uncertain. The V gene lost 4 bases and the J gene lost 6 bases, with 11 bases spanning the gap. This CDR3 has 13 residues. The germline V gene encodes CDR1 SGHRS and CDR2 YFSETQ. The DNA for the CDR3 is TGCGCCAGCAGCACGGATAAGGTCAATGAGCAGTTCTTC. Amino acid sequence: CASSTDKVNEQFF.

This clonotype was recorded a few times. Here the CDR3 reads CAISEGALAGGPQETQYF. DNA of the CDR3: TGTGCCATCAGTGAGGGTGCACTAGCGGGAGGTCCCCAAGAGACCCAGTACTTC. This rearrangement joins TRBV10-3 to TRBJ2-5, with 12 positions matching TRBD2. The CDR3 has 18 residues. Germline CDR1 is ENHRY and CDR2 is SYGVKD. Trimming at V came to 2 bases and at J to 1 base, leaving 8 bases not matched to a gene.

V usage is TRBV7-6 and J usage is TRBJ2-6; TRBD1 aligns across 7 bases. From germline, CDR1 is SGHVS and CDR2 FNYEAQ. V trimming: 1 base; J trimming: 4 bases; junction bases outside the gene matches: 7. This CDR3 spans 17 amino acids. CDR3 in amino acids: CASSLGPTGTGANVLTF. CDR3 nucleotide sequence: TGTGCCAGCAGCTTAGGCCCGACAGGGACCGGGGCCAACGTCCTGACTTTC. The full variable domain, with the rest looked up from reference TRBV7-6 and TRBJ2-6, is GAGVSQSPRYKVTKRGQDVALRCDPISGHVSLYWYRQALGQGPEFLTYFNYEAQQDKSGLPNDRFSAERPEGSISTLTIQRTEQRDSAMYRCASSLGPTGTGANVLTFGAGSRLTVL.

The V and J genes are TRBV4-2 and TRBJ2-5; the match to TRBD1 covers 7 bases. CDR3 size: 17 residues. Unmatched junction bases numbered 12, after V lost 3 bases and J lost 2 bases. The germline CDR1 and CDR2 sequences are LGHNA and YNFKEQ. This chain's CDR3 is CASSHRRDRENQETQYF. CDR3 DNA sequence: TGTGCCAGCAGCCATCGCCGGGACAGAGAGAATCAAGAGACCCAGTACTTC.

This clonotype was recorded a few times. The rearrangement links TRBV2 to TRBJ1-6; a weak D match, TRBD1 (5 bases). Trimming removed 1 base at V and 7 bases at J, with 17 bases between. Germline V lookup: CDR1 SNHLY, CDR2 FYNNEI. This CDR3 has 17 residues. The CDR3 DNA reads as TGTGCCAGCAGTGAAGAGGACACCTCCGATTGGAATTCACCCCTCCACTTT. It encodes CASSEEDTSDWNSPLHF.

The genes are TRBV7-2 and TRBJ1-2; D not resolved. Trimming cost V 4 bases and J 8 bases, with 23 bases left between them. The germline CDR1 and CDR2 sequences are SGHTA and FQGNSA. CDR3 length: 16 amino acids. The CDR3 reads CASSSLSGPPGNGYTF. The CDR3 coding sequence is TGTGCCAGCAGCTCCCTCTCTGGGCCCCCCGGGAACGGCTACACCTTC.

The rearrangement joins TRBV6-2 or TRBV6-3 to TRBJ2-7; 9 nucleotides align to TRBD1. V shed 7 bases, J shed 5 bases, and the junction held 33 bases outside the gene matches. The CDR3 spans 22 residues. The V gene's germline CDR1 is MNHEY and CDR2 SVGEGT. The CDR3: CASNSMGTGGKRAGTRIDEQYV. For the CDR3, the DNA is TGTGCCAGCAACTCTATGGGAACAGGGGGCAAGAGGGCCGGGACACGAATCGACGAGCAGTACGTC.

This sequence joins TRBV20-1 and TRBJ2-3; 8 bases fit TRBD2. V dropped 6 bases and J dropped 5; count of bases not matched to a gene: 13. The CDR3 contains 15 residues. Germline assignment: CDR1 DFQATT and CDR2 SNEGSKA (reference sequence). CDR3 in amino acids: CSARTQTGGQDTQYF. Written as DNA, the CDR3 is TGCAGTGCCAGAACCCAGACGGGAGGGCAAGATACGCAGTATTTT.

This clonotype was seen at least ten times. The rearrangement links TRBV7-8 to TRBJ2-3; 10 positions match TRBD1. J lost 5 bases, V lost 1 base, and 6 bases had no gene match. Germline V gene data show CDR1 as SGHVS and CDR2 as FQNEAQ. CDR3 length equals 16 residues. The CDR3 loop reads CASSLVTGGTQDTQYF. CDR3 coding DNA: TGTGCCAGCAGCTTAGTGACAGGGGGCACGCAAGATACGCAGTATTTT.

This clonotype was picked up one time. The chain links TRBV20-1 to TRBJ2-7; 9 nucleotides match TRBD1. Germline lookup yields CDR1 DFQATT and CDR2 SNEGSKA (reference sequence). The V segment lost 3 bases and the J segment 6 bases; nucleotides outside the gene matches: 12. The CDR3 is 15 residues long. The CDR3 reads CSASPTRDRVSEQYF. As DNA, the CDR3 is TGCAGTGCTAGTCCCACCCGGGACAGGGTCTCCGAGCAGTACTTC.

This clonotype was counted only a few times. J is TRBJ2-7 and V is TRBV29-1; TRBD2 is a possible D gene (5 bases). CDR1 and CDR2 from the germline V gene are SQVTM and ANQGSEA. The length of the CDR3 is 18 residues. V was trimmed by 5 bases and J by 2 bases, leaving 28 bases between them. The CDR3 reads CSVFVRGESQSSPYEQYV. CDR3 DNA sequence: TGCAGCGTTTTTGTCCGGGGTGAAAGCCAGTCATCACCCTACGAGCAGTACGTC.

The DNA for the CDR3 is TGTGCCAGCAGCCCGGGACTAGCGGGGCCCTACGAGCAGTACTTC. Its translation: CASSPGLAGPYEQYF. This chain links TRBV7-2 with TRBJ2-7; 13 bases line up with TRBD2. Germline V gene sequence: CDR1 SGHTA, CDR2 FQGNSA. V shed 5 bases and J 2 bases; nucleotides not matched to a gene: 3. The CDR3 totals 15 residues.

This clonotype was detected only a few times. J is TRBJ1-6 and V is TRBV19; D is uncertain. Germline V gives CDR1 LNHDA, CDR2 SQIVND (reference sequence). V lost 7 bases and J 4 bases, leaving 8 bases between the germline ends. The CDR3 is 13 amino acids. The CDR3 region has the DNA TGTGCCAGTACGACACCGTATAATTCACCCCTCCACTTT. Protein sequence: CASTTPYNSPLHF.